This TCR beta chain was observed in a study of human T cells and chemical hapten exposure (dated by TCRdb to the early 2020s). In the study overall: For sensitization, 2% DPC in acetone was applied to a 2 cm by 2 cm area of upper inner arm skin. Blood samples were taken from patients before sensitization (week 0) and at 2, 6 and about 24 weeks after DPC sensitization. The libraries were sequenced as a pool, and the TCR yield per sample differed mostly because of small variations in library volumes within the pool. The patient cohort, mostly female, included alopecia areata with under or over 50% scalp involvement, alopecia totalis and alopecia universalis. Patch testing was performed on the upper back with Finn chambers containing 0.01% DPC, and the patch tests were scored after 6 days according to International Contact Dermatitis Research Group standards. Throughout the roughly 24-week study period, patients were also given weekly therapeutic DPC doses on the scalp. For TCR sequencing, blood came from 25 to 35 alopecia patients at anywhere from one to four time points (pre-sensitization, 2, 6 and 24 weeks). The study tracked peripheral blood TCR repertoire changes in vivo during primary and secondary sensitization to the hapten diphenylcyclopropenone (DPC) in alopecia patients. Findings and caveats that apply to the study as a whole: A positive correlation was found between the number of PT1 expanded TCRs and patch test score, with significance reached at thresholds 8, 16 and 32 but not 4. The number of TCRs above 1 in 1000 frequency did not change with DPC sensitization; there was no evidence of global repertoire structure alterations. After repeated subsampling, changes were observed in the strength of the expansion versus patch-test correlation and in the threshold at which the correlation became significant. All patients had alopecia, a presumed autoimmune disease, so their immune response might differ from that of healthy individuals. Significantly more large CDR3 similarity clusters were formed by expanded TCRs than by pre-sensitization or healthy control sets, consistent with antigen-driven responses.

The sample's time point, from its label and the paper: patch test 1, 2 weeks after DPC sensitization. According to the study, the label for this sample's treatment or condition signals: therapeutic diphenylcyclopropenone sensitization with weekly scalp DPC. At every patch-test visit, the blood draw took place before the patch test was put on. Eligible patients were aged 18 to 70, diagnosed with alopecia, deemed suitable for DPC therapy, and excluded if pregnant. Total RNA was extracted from unfractionated whole blood collected in Tempus Blood RNA tubes. The germline V gene yields KGHDR for CDR1 and SFDVKD for CDR2. Relative to germline, V is 9 bases shorter and J is 3 bases shorter, with 16 bases between their ends. The CDR3 numbers 15 residues from cysteine through phenylalanine. CDR3 DNA only is kept here, 45 bases in frame from base 1. A note on this clonotype: Its antigen is unknown. Per-base quality was not reported, and no clone a single base away is much larger than it.

Library method: RACE. These reads were obtained on a NextSeq 500. During library preparation, unique molecular identifiers were attached to individual cDNA molecules so that TCRs could be counted in a quantitative, reproducible way. For every blood RNA sample, sequencing covered both the TCR alpha and TCR beta chains. The source study handled its data this way. The median number of TCRs per sample was over 95,000, ranging from about 20,000 to 690,600. The Decombinator software suite was used to annotate the V, J and CDR3 of the TCR reads. Every sample was subsampled to the same number of TCRs (28,000) for the PS versus PT1 abundance plots. TCRs were defined as expanded if absent before sensitization and observed at least eight times at the 2-week time point. Through fastp at Q25 and MiXCR, TCRdb rebuilt clones from the public reads, retaining in-frame beta chains. Rows with a matching CDR3 protein are joined into one entry that keeps the most common DNA and genes. What appears here as the V and J calls and clone size reflects TCRdb's work, not the paper's. For this sample the table gives around 120,000 distinct CDR3 sequences, of which around 15% were detected only once. The ten largest clones capture over 0.85% of the sample.

The sample consisted of whole blood, taken in connection with sensitization to the hapten diphenylcyclopropenone (DPC). The chain is assembled from TRBV24-1 and TRBJ2-2; a tentative D call is TRBD2 (6 bases match). The source of this sequence is a man aged 18 to 30 with alopecia areata. Some clones in this sample may be carry-over from other donors' samples. Here the CDR3 is given as CATERGGLDTGELFF. The DNA reads TGTGCCACCGAGAGGGGAGGTTTGGACACCGGGGAGCTGTTTTTT.